The entry below gives a single TCR beta chain sequence along with its context. This entry belongs to a study of blood T cell repertoires in COVID-19. Turning to the study itself: Specimens from acute and convalescent COVID-19 originated in the United States, Italy and Spain.

Germline assignment: CDR1 SNHLY and CDR2 FYNNEI. The V segment lost 9 bases and the J segment 4 bases; nucleotides outside the gene matches: 8. This CDR3 is 14 amino acids long. Method: immunoSEQ multiplex PCR; TCRdb's copy keeps in-frame clones and lacks some. The sample lists about 220,000 clones, 83% occurring once. The TCR comes from a woman aged 45-65 years with acute or convalescent COVID-19. Sequenced material: peripheral blood. The chain uses TRBV2 and TRBJ1-5, with TRBD1 identical over 8 bases. CDR3 DNA: TGTGCCAGTACTGGACAGGGACGGAATCAGCCCCAGCATTTT. Translation gives CASTGQGRNQPQHF.